A selection of T cell receptor beta chains follows, all from one sample in a study of T cells in Graves' hyperthyroidism and ophthalmopathy. TCRdb re-analysed the multiplex PCR reads in MiXCR, keeping a single row per CDR3 protein. In the table there are 300,000 to 450,000 distinct CDR3 sequences, about a sixth of which are singletons. Sequences were obtained from blood. These receptors were taken from a woman aged 18 to 35 with Graves' hyperthyroidism that later progressed to Graves' ophthalmopathy. Each CDR3 is given with its conserved first and last residue. A D gene is named only where the DNA matches it firmly. Clone sizes are given selectively: once, few, many, or a class where the clone is expanded.

CDR3nt: TGCAGTGCTAGAGCAACGGACTACAATGAGCAGTTCTTC; CDR3aa: CSARATDYNEQFF; j_gene: TRBJ2-1; abundance: many; v_gene: TRBV20-1; d_gene: NA
CDR3nt: TGCGCCAGCAGCTTGGAATTCGGGACAGGAGAGACCCAGTACTTC; CDR3aa: CASSLEFGTGETQYF; j_gene: TRBJ2-5; abundance: many; v_gene: TRBV5-1; d_gene: TRBD1
CDR3nt: TGCAGTGCGAGGGGGACAGTCAAAGAGACCCAGTACTTC; CDR3aa: CSARGTVKETQYF; j_gene: TRBJ2-5; abundance: many; v_gene: TRBV20-1; d_gene: TRBD1
CDR3nt: TGTGCCGCGGACAGGGGCTACGAGCAGTACTTC; CDR3aa: CAADRGYEQYF; j_gene: TRBJ2-7; abundance: many; v_gene: TRBV30; d_gene: TRBD1
CDR3nt: TGTGCCAGCGGCGACAGGGGGTCGGGTCAGCCCCAGCATTTT; CDR3aa: CASGDRGSGQPQHF; j_gene: TRBJ1-5; abundance: NA; v_gene: TRBV27; d_gene: TRBD1
CDR3nt: TGTGCCAGCAGTTTACCCGGCACAGGCGGGTACGAGCAGTACTTC; CDR3aa: CASSLPGTGGYEQYF; j_gene: TRBJ2-7; abundance: many; v_gene: TRBV12-3/TRBV12-4; d_gene: NA
CDR3nt: TGTGCCAGCAGCCAAGAGTTAGCGGGAGTGCAGTATTTT; CDR3aa: CASSQELAGVQYF; j_gene: TRBJ2-3; abundance: few; v_gene: TRBV3-1; d_gene: TRBD2
CDR3nt: TGCGCCAGCAGCTTGACAGGGAATGGGGCCAACGTCCTGACTTTC; CDR3aa: CASSLTGNGANVLTF; j_gene: TRBJ2-6; abundance: NA; v_gene: TRBV5-1; d_gene: NA
CDR3nt: TGTGCCTGGGGGAGGTCCGAGCAGTACTTC; CDR3aa: CAWGRSEQYF; j_gene: TRBJ2-7; abundance: NA; v_gene: TRBV30; d_gene: NA
CDR3nt: TGTGCCAGCAGCGAGCGACCCGAGTATGAGCAGTTCTTC; CDR3aa: CASSERPEYEQFF; j_gene: TRBJ2-1; abundance: NA; v_gene: TRBV6-4; d_gene: NA
CDR3nt: TGTGCCAGCAGCTACTACGGGACTCAAGCTTTCTTT; CDR3aa: CASSYYGTQAFF; j_gene: TRBJ1-1; abundance: few; v_gene: TRBV5-6; d_gene: NA
CDR3nt: TGCGCCAGCAGTCCCCGGGACTGGGGGCTCTACGAGCAGTACTTC; CDR3aa: CASSPRDWGLYEQYF; j_gene: TRBJ2-7; abundance: few; v_gene: TRBV10-2; d_gene: NA
CDR3nt: TGTGCCAGCAGAGCTTACAGGGAACCTCTCTATGGCTACACCTTC; CDR3aa: CASRAYREPLYGYTF; j_gene: TRBJ1-2; abundance: few; v_gene: TRBV7-9; d_gene: NA
CDR3nt: TGTGCCAGCAGCTCCTCAGGGACCTCTCAGGAGACCCAGTACTTC; CDR3aa: CASSSSGTSQETQYF; j_gene: TRBJ2-5; abundance: many; v_gene: TRBV11-1; d_gene: NA
CDR3nt: TGCGCCAGCAGCCAAGGGGGGACAGGGTATGAAAAACTGTTTTTT; CDR3aa: CASSQGGTGYEKLFF; j_gene: TRBJ1-4; abundance: once; v_gene: TRBV4-3; d_gene: TRBD1
CDR3nt: TGTGCCAGCAGTTACGGCCAGAATTCACCCCTCCACTTT; CDR3aa: CASSYGQNSPLHF; j_gene: TRBJ1-6; abundance: NA; v_gene: TRBV6-2/TRBV6-3; d_gene: NA
CDR3nt: TGTGCCAGCAGCCACGGGACACCCTACGAGCAGTACTTC; CDR3aa: CASSHGTPYEQYF; j_gene: TRBJ2-7; abundance: once; v_gene: TRBV7-9; d_gene: NA
CDR3nt: TGCAGTGCTAGAGATCAGGGTGGGAATGGCTACACCTTC; CDR3aa: CSARDQGGNGYTF; j_gene: TRBJ1-2; abundance: many; v_gene: TRBV20-1; d_gene: NA
CDR3nt: TGTGCCAGCAGCGTTGGACAGGGGGGTAACACCACATATTTT; CDR3aa: CASSVGQGGNTTYF; j_gene: TRBJ1-3; abundance: NA; v_gene: TRBV9; d_gene: TRBD1
CDR3nt: TGTGCCAGCAGCCAAGGGACAGGGGCTGGCTACACCTTC; CDR3aa: CASSQGTGAGYTF; j_gene: TRBJ1-2; abundance: many; v_gene: TRBV3-1; d_gene: TRBD1
CDR3nt: TGTGCCAGCAGTTACGGACAGGGGGCCGATCAGCCCCAGCATTTT; CDR3aa: CASSYGQGADQPQHF; j_gene: TRBJ1-5; abundance: NA; v_gene: TRBV6-5; d_gene: TRBD1
CDR3nt: TGCGCCAGCCAAAGAGACAGGGGAATGCATGAGCAGTACTTC; CDR3aa: CASQRDRGMHEQYF; j_gene: TRBJ2-7; abundance: NA; v_gene: TRBV6-9; d_gene: TRBD1
CDR3nt: TGTGCCAGCATGGGGACTAGCGGGAGCGGCAATGAGCAGTTCTTC; CDR3aa: CASMGTSGSGNEQFF; j_gene: TRBJ2-1; abundance: NA; v_gene: TRBV6-1; d_gene: TRBD2
CDR3nt: TGTGCCACCAGCAGAACAGGATTCCTAGCCTTC; CDR3aa: CATSRTGFLAF; j_gene: TRBJ1-2; abundance: few; v_gene: TRBV15; d_gene: NA
CDR3nt: TGCAGCGTTCGAGGGGCAGGGGCTTACGGAAACACCATATATTTT; CDR3aa: CSVRGAGAYGNTIYF; j_gene: TRBJ1-3; abundance: many; v_gene: TRBV29-1; d_gene: NA
CDR3nt: TGCGCCAGCAGCCAGGCCGCCACAGATACGCAGTATTTT; CDR3aa: CASSQAATDTQYF; j_gene: TRBJ2-3; abundance: NA; v_gene: TRBV4-3; d_gene: NA
CDR3nt: TGTGCCACCAGCCGCGCAAGGGGCGGATACGAGCAGTACTTC; CDR3aa: CATSRARGGYEQYF; j_gene: TRBJ2-7; abundance: few; v_gene: TRBV15; d_gene: NA
CDR3nt: TGTGCCAGTAGTGCAACTAGCGGGAGCACTTACGAGCAGTACTTC; CDR3aa: CASSATSGSTYEQYF; j_gene: TRBJ2-7; abundance: NA; v_gene: TRBV19; d_gene: TRBD2
CDR3nt: TGTGCCAGTAGTATAAAGGCGGGAGTCGTCTACAATGAGCAGTTCTTC; CDR3aa: CASSIKAGVVYNEQFF; j_gene: TRBJ2-1; abundance: NA; v_gene: TRBV19; d_gene: TRBD2
CDR3nt: TGCGCCAGCGCTCCAAAGGGAGTATCCTACGAGCAGTACTTC; CDR3aa: CASAPKGVSYEQYF; j_gene: TRBJ2-7; abundance: NA; v_gene: TRBV4-1; d_gene: NA
CDR3nt: TGCAGCGTTGGCGCGGGAGCTGGAGGAGATACGCAGTATTTT; CDR3aa: CSVGAGAGGDTQYF; j_gene: TRBJ2-3; abundance: many; v_gene: TRBV29-1; d_gene: TRBD2
CDR3nt: TGTGCCAGCATAGGAGGGGAGCAGTACTTC; CDR3aa: CASIGGEQYF; j_gene: TRBJ2-7; abundance: NA; v_gene: TRBV2; d_gene: NA
CDR3nt: TGTGCCAGCCCACTGGTCGGACAGGGATTGGGAGACACTGAAGCTTTCTTT; CDR3aa: CASPLVGQGLGDTEAFF; j_gene: TRBJ1-1; abundance: few; v_gene: TRBV18; d_gene: TRBD1
CDR3nt: TGTGCCAGCAGCAGTCCCGGGACAGGGGGCGATACGCAGTATTTT; CDR3aa: CASSSPGTGGDTQYF; j_gene: TRBJ2-3; abundance: many; v_gene: TRBV3-1; d_gene: TRBD1
CDR3nt: TGTGCCAGCAGTTTCATGGGGGGCGCAACTAATGAAAAACTGTTTTTT; CDR3aa: CASSFMGGATNEKLFF; j_gene: TRBJ1-4; abundance: many; v_gene: TRBV28; d_gene: NA
CDR3nt: TGTGCCAGCAGTTCACAGGGAACTAATGAAAAACTGTTTTTT; CDR3aa: CASSSQGTNEKLFF; j_gene: TRBJ1-4; abundance: many; v_gene: TRBV6-1; d_gene: NA
CDR3nt: TGTGCCTGGAGTGATCATCCCGTGGGGGAGCAGTACTTC; CDR3aa: CAWSDHPVGEQYF; j_gene: TRBJ2-7; abundance: NA; v_gene: TRBV30; d_gene: NA
CDR3nt: TGTGCCAGCGGGAGATCGGAGACCCAGTACTTC; CDR3aa: CASGRSETQYF; j_gene: TRBJ2-5; abundance: many; v_gene: TRBV6-1; d_gene: NA
CDR3nt: TGCAGCGTTCTTTGGACTAGCGGGATAGGGGAGCAGTTCTTC; CDR3aa: CSVLWTSGIGEQFF; j_gene: TRBJ2-1; abundance: many; v_gene: TRBV29-1; d_gene: TRBD2
CDR3nt: TGTGCCAGCAGCCAAGCAGGGGGACAGCTATTCACTGAAGCTTTCTTT; CDR3aa: CASSQAGGQLFTEAFF; j_gene: TRBJ1-1; abundance: many; v_gene: TRBV3-1; d_gene: TRBD1
CDR3nt: TGTGCCAGCAGTACTCGCGGGAGCTCCTACAATGAGCAGTTCTTC; CDR3aa: CASSTRGSSYNEQFF; j_gene: TRBJ2-1; abundance: NA; v_gene: TRBV6-5; d_gene: TRBD2
CDR3nt: TGTGCCAGCAGTTTTCTGGGGGGGAACTATGGCTACACCTTC; CDR3aa: CASSFLGGNYGYTF; j_gene: TRBJ1-2; abundance: NA; v_gene: TRBV28; d_gene: NA
CDR3nt: TGTGCCAGCAGCGTAGGGGCGGGAGAACTCTCCTACAATGAGCAGTTCTTC; CDR3aa: CASSVGAGELSYNEQFF; j_gene: TRBJ2-1; abundance: many; v_gene: TRBV9; d_gene: TRBD2
CDR3nt: TGTGCCAGCAGTCCCCCGCCTGACAGGGTGAGCTATGGCTACACCTTC; CDR3aa: CASSPPPDRVSYGYTF; j_gene: TRBJ1-2; abundance: few; v_gene: TRBV28; d_gene: TRBD1
CDR3nt: TGTGCCAGCAGTTACGAATTGATTTACGAGCAGTACTTC; CDR3aa: CASSYELIYEQYF; j_gene: TRBJ2-7; abundance: NA; v_gene: TRBV6-9; d_gene: NA
CDR3nt: TGTGCCATCAGTGATGGCTCCGGGACGGCGAACACTGAAGCTTTCTTT; CDR3aa: CAISDGSGTANTEAFF; j_gene: TRBJ1-1; abundance: NA; v_gene: TRBV10-3; d_gene: NA
CDR3nt: TGTGCCAGCAGTGAAGTCGGACTGGAGACCCAGTACTTC; CDR3aa: CASSEVGLETQYF; j_gene: TRBJ2-5; abundance: NA; v_gene: TRBV6-1; d_gene: NA
CDR3nt: TGTGCCAGCAGTTTTGGCGGGCTAAATGTCGATGAGCAGTTCTTC; CDR3aa: CASSFGGLNVDEQFF; j_gene: TRBJ2-1; abundance: NA; v_gene: TRBV12-3/TRBV12-4; d_gene: NA
CDR3nt: TGTGCCAGTAGCCCCTCAGGGTTAATAGGGCAGGAGCAGTTCTTC; CDR3aa: CASSPSGLIGQEQFF; j_gene: TRBJ2-1; abundance: many; v_gene: TRBV19; d_gene: NA
CDR3nt: TGTGCCAGCAGTTCCTATACTAGCGGGAGTCTGAATGAGCAGTTCTTC; CDR3aa: CASSSYTSGSLNEQFF; j_gene: TRBJ2-1; abundance: many; v_gene: TRBV12-3/TRBV12-4; d_gene: TRBD2
CDR3nt: TGTGCCAGCAGCGCACAGGGGGGCGACGAGCAGTACTTC; CDR3aa: CASSAQGGDEQYF; j_gene: TRBJ2-7; abundance: many; v_gene: TRBV7-2; d_gene: TRBD1
CDR3nt: TGCAGTGCTAGAGATCCTAGCGGGAGGGCCGGCCGGGACAATGAGCAGTTCTTC; CDR3aa: CSARDPSGRAGRDNEQFF; j_gene: TRBJ2-1; abundance: few; v_gene: TRBV20-1; d_gene: TRBD2
CDR3nt: TGTGCCAGCAGCTTGGGTCGACAGCTCAATGAAAAACTGTTTTTT; CDR3aa: CASSLGRQLNEKLFF; j_gene: TRBJ1-4; abundance: few; v_gene: TRBV7-9; d_gene: NA